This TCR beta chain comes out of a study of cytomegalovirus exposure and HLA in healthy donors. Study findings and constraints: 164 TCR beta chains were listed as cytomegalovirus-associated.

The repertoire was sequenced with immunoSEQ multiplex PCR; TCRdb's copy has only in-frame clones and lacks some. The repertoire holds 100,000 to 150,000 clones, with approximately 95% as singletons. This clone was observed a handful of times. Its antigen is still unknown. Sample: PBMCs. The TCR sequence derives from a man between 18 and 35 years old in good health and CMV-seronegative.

CDR3 in amino acids: CASSVLAGAYNEQFF. DNA of the CDR3: TGTGCCAGCAGTGTACTAGCGGGAGCCTACAATGAGCAGTTCTTC. The V call is TRBV27, the J call TRBJ2-1; 11 bases are shared with TRBD2. The CDR3 extends over 15 amino acids. Germline lookup yields CDR1 MNHEY and CDR2 SMNVEV (reference sequence). J gave up 2 bases and V 5 bases, and 2 bases lay outside the gene matches.